This TCR beta chain was observed in a study of cytomegalovirus exposure and HLA in healthy donors (TCRdb year 2017). For the study in its entirety: According to an earlier analysis of around 600 of the donors, about 179 million T cells yielded 90 million to 130 million unique TCR beta sequences and about 280 Gb of sequence data. Roughly 300 gigabases of sequencing data and around 88 million unique TCR sequences made up an early release that covered fewer than 650 HLA-typed donors. The genetic ancestry cluster associated with self-reported Caucasian donors included roughly four fifths of the approximately 430 genotyped donors. The aim of the study was to test whether cataloging public T cell receptors could identify signatures of past pathogen exposure. The study used immunosequencing to profile the T cell repertoires of 666 subjects and linked those repertoires to cytomegalovirus serostatus. Along with the roughly 700-subject first cohort, a separate validation cohort of 120 different subjects was used. The study combined high-throughput TCR immunosequencing, statistical association of individual TCRs with disease status, and machine learning to predict cytomegalovirus infection status. To study patterns of TCR occurrence, a later analysis re-analyzed previously published TCR beta repertoires from 666 donors and added high-resolution HLA genotyping. The later analysis used no new phenotypic data to find candidate immune exposures, relying instead on TCR beta sequences and their occurrence across donors. An earlier analysis of around 580 of the donors used high-throughput TCR beta sequencing to judge whether each TCR beta V gene segment behaved as functional or pseudogenic. Alongside the repertoire data, information on donor age, sex, ethnicity and CMV serostatus was compiled. In a later genetic analysis, genome-wide SNP genotypes for about three fifths of the roughly 670 donors were used, and that subset was treated as a discovery cohort. All discovery cohort repertoires had been generated using a single sequencing platform. HLA typing included class I and class II loci at four-digit resolution. Typing coverage differed by locus: A, B, C, DRB1 and DQB1 were typed in about 629-640 donors, DQA1 in 522, DPA1 in approximately 610, and DPB1 in around 490. A few DR-DQ haplotypes were treated as single units for association and clustering because of strong linkage in the cohort. Across some 400 genotyped donors of the cohort, an average of approximately 200,000 unique TCR beta nucleotide sequences per donor were sequenced, and approximately 17% of those sequences were non-productive. What the research found in general, with its limitations: In an earlier analysis of approximately 600 of the donors, most TCR beta V segments were observed in productive rearrangements about 87% or about 30% of the time, broadly matching IMGT annotations. Presence/absence analyses assumed roughly uniform sequencing depth across donors, an assumption that may not hold. While some public TCRs were present in many individuals, most TCR sequences turned up only very rarely across donors. In the study, some 160 TCR beta chains were listed as associated with cytomegalovirus. Strong co-occurrence of HLA alleles, especially DR and DQ, made assigning TCR associations to individual alleles difficult. Specific HLA alleles were associated with 15,000 to 20,000 TCR beta sequences at a false discovery rate of 0.05 in a later analysis. The classifier was reported to diagnose cytomegalovirus status with high specificity and sensitivity in both the original and validation cohorts. Because some donors lacked HLA typing at each locus, the association tests relied only on the typed subset. This cohort had only TCR beta chains sequenced, and the lack of alpha or paired-chain data limited which features could be detected. A cluster of highly shared sequence variants was judged likely to be a technical artifact of the sequencing pipeline. A few of the identified cytomegalovirus-associated TCR beta chains were confirmed in vitro to be specific for cytomegalovirus antigens. Several of the top co-occurrence clusters appeared to be linked to parvovirus B19, influenza, CMV and Epstein-Barr virus, according to a later analysis. Because the 87-base-pair reads could not distinguish some IMGT-functional V segments, including TRBV6-2 and TRBV6-3, those segments were excluded. In a later analysis, TCR association rates were found to vary across HLA loci, with the most associated TCRs seen for DRB1 alleles and the fewest for HLA-C alleles. Correlated functional status among segregating V segments might be attributable to linkage disequilibrium, but an unknown experimental factor could not be ruled out. For the cohort, immune exposure information was limited to CMV serostatus. According to the authors, the approach could potentially be generalized to other disease states and immunological phenotypes. In a later analysis, most CMV-associated TCR beta chains were found to appear HLA-restricted, with HLA associations seemingly driven largely by CMV exposure. A later analysis found that HLA-associated TCR beta chains were more clonally expanded and had lower generation probabilities than equally common non-associated chains. A further reported finding was that TCR beta sequences accurately predicted the HLA-A and HLA-B alleles for most subjects in the first cohort. Compared with the approximately 720-donor mean, donors in an Asian-associated ancestry cluster had fewer N-insertions in productive TCRs, according to a later genetic analysis. A later genetic analysis associated a missense DCLRE1C variant with V-gene and J-gene trimming of TCR beta chains, and an independent cohort replicated the association. Because counts were too low, about 18 rarely observed V segments, including chromosome 9 orphons, were excluded from the earlier analysis of 587 of the donors.

The cohort consisted of 670 or so healthy bone marrow donors. All cohort members were sampled while nominally healthy, although unrecorded immune exposures were likely present. The donor was CMV seronegative and belonged to the group of 350 to 400 seronegative cohort members. A peripheral blood sample was collected from each donor, and TCR beta sequencing was performed on peripheral blood mononuclear cells. The Qiagen DNeasy Blood Extraction Kit was used to extract genomic DNA from the blood cell samples. Concerning this clone: Its antigen target is currently unknown. Base-call qualities are not available, and no considerably larger clone is one nucleotide away.

The library relied on the immunoSEQ multiplex PCR assay. The multiplex PCR relied on a mix of 60 forward primers for TCR Vbeta segments and 13 reverse primers for TCR Jbeta segments. A multiplex PCR assay on genomic DNA amplified the CDR3 region of rearranged TCR beta genes. On the Illumina HiSeq System, the amplified TCR beta libraries were sequenced as 87-base-pair reads. On the study's bioinformatics: In a later analysis, tens of millions of unique TCR beta chains were counted across the 650 to 700 repertoires, and around 10 million of these chains were shared by at least two donors. To remove PCR and sequencing errors, raw reads were error-corrected and collapsed into unique sequences using a nearest-neighbor algorithm that merged closely related sequences. To assign V, D and J gene segments, CDR3 sequences were aligned to IMGT reference sequences. For a sequence to be retained, at least a six-nucleotide match to both a V gene segment and a J gene segment was required. Rearrangements were classified as productive when the CDR3 lacked stop codons and remained in frame with V and J, and all other rearrangements were classified as non-productive. CDR3 was defined according to IMGT convention as the region running from the second conserved V-encoded cysteine to the conserved J-encoded phenylalanine. The earlier analysis of some 600 of the donors excluded sequences that lacked an unambiguous match to a single V gene segment. An earlier analysis of around 600 of the donors classified V segments as functional when productive rearrangements were above 56.7% and as segregating when the standard deviation between donors was above 5%. To diagnose cytomegalovirus status from the catalog of TCR beta chain sequences, a statistical classification framework was built. In a later analysis, V and J genes were assigned by comparing TCR nucleotide sequences against IMGT/GENE-DB human TR gene sequences. The TCRdist pipeline was used in a later analysis to assign CDR3 sequences and most-parsimonious VDJ recombination scenarios. A later analysis defined each TCR beta chain by its CDR3 amino acid sequence plus V-gene family, and excluded reads lacking a unique V-gene family. A later analysis removed over 500 highly shared, low-generation-probability nucleotide sequences to deal with suspected cross-contamination and a sequencing artifact. In a later analysis, a clonal expansion index for each public chain was calculated from normalized within-repertoire ranks of inferred template counts. A later analysis computed generation probabilities with a VDJ recombination model fitted to out-of-frame rearrangements, and checked the results against IGoR. In a later analysis, TCR-TCR, TCR-HLA and TCR-CMV co-occurrence was scored with hypergeometric tests, and a repertoire-size bias correction was applied to TCR pairs. False discovery rates were estimated in a later analysis by permuting HLA or CMV assignments 20 times. In a later analysis, co-occurring TCRs were grouped using DBSCAN, and TCRdist sequence similarity was added for clustering within HLA-allele-positive subsets. Repertoires with fewer than 30,000 or more than 120,000 public chains were left out of co-occurrence clustering, as were five repertoires with anomalous nucleotide sharing. Imported from immuneACCESS, the table was reduced by TCRdb to in-frame sequences with V and J called. These copies leave out some clones; in studies compared against another copy, an unresolved V gene accounts for under half, and the cause of the remainder is not known. The DNA was the basis for D and trimming; V, J and clone size are from that table. A total of around 63,000 clones appear in this sample, around four fifths of them only once. The top ten clonotypes cover less than 3.5% of the sample.

The germline V and J ends show losses of 5 bases and 8 bases respectively, and no gene match explains 11 bases of the junction. The germline V gene specifies MGHRA as CDR1 and YSYEKL as CDR2. The CDR3 starts with the cysteine, ends with the phenylalanine, and has 16 residues. Only the CDR3 part of the read is kept: 48 bases, read in frame from the first base. Recombination connected TRBV4-1 to TRBJ2-2; 10 middle bases align to TRBD2. The receptor was isolated from a woman in her 30s in good health and CMV-seronegative. The source material was PBMCs. The CDR3 region reads CASSLQRGGNRGELFF. At the DNA level, the sequence is TGCGCCAGCAGCTTACAGCGGGGGGGAAATAGGGGGGAGCTGTTTTTT.